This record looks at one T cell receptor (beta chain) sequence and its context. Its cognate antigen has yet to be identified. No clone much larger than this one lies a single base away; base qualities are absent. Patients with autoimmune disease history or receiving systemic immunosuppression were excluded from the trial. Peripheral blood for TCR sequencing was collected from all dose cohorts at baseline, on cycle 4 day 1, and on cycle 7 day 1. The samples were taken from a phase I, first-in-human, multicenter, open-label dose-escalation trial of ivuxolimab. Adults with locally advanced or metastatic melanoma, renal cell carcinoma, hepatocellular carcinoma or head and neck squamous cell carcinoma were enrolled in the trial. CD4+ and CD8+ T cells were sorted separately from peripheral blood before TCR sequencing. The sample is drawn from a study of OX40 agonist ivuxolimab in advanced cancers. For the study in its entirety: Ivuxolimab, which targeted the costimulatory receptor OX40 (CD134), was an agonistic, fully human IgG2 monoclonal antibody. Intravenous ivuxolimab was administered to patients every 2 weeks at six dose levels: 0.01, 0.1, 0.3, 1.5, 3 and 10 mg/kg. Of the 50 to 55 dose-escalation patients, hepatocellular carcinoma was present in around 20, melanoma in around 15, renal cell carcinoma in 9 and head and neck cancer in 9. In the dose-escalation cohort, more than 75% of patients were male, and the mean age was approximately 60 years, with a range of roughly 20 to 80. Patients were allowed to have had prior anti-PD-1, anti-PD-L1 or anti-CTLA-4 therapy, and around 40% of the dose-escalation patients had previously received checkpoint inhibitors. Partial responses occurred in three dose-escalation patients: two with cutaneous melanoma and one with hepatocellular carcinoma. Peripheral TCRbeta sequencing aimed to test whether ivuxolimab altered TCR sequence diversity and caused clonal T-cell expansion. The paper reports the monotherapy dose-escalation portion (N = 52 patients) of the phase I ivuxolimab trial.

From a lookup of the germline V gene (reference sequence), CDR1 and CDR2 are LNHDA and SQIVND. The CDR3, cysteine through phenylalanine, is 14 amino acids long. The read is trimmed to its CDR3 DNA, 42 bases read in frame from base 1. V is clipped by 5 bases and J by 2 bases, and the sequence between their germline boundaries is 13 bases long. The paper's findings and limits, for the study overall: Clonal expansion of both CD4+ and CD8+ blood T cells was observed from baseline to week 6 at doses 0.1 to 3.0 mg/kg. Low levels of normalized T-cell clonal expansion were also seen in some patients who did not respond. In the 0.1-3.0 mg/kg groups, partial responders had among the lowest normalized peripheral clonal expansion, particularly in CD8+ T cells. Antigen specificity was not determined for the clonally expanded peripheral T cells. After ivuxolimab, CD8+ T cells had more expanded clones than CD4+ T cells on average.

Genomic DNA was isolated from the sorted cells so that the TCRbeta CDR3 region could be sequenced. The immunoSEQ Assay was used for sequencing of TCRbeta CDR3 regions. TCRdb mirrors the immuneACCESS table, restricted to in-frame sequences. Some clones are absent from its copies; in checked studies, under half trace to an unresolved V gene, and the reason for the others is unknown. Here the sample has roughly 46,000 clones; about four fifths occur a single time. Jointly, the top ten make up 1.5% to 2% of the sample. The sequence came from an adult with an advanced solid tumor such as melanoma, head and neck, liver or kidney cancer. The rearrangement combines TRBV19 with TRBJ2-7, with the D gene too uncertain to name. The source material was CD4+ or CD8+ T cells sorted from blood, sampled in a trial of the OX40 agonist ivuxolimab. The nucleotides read TGTGCCAGTAGTGACCTACCGGACCCCTACGAGCAGTACTTC. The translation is CASSDLPDPYEQYF.